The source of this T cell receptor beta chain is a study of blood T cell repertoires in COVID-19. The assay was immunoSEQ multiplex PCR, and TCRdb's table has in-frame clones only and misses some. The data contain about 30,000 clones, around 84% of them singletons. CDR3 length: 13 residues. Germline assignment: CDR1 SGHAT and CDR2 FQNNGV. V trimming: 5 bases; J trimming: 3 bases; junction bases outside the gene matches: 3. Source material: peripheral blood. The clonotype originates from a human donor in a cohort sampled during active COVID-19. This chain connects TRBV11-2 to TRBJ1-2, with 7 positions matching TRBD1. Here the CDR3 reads CASSEDRDYGYTF. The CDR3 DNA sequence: TGTGCCAGCAGCGAAGACAGGGACTATGGCTACACCTTC.